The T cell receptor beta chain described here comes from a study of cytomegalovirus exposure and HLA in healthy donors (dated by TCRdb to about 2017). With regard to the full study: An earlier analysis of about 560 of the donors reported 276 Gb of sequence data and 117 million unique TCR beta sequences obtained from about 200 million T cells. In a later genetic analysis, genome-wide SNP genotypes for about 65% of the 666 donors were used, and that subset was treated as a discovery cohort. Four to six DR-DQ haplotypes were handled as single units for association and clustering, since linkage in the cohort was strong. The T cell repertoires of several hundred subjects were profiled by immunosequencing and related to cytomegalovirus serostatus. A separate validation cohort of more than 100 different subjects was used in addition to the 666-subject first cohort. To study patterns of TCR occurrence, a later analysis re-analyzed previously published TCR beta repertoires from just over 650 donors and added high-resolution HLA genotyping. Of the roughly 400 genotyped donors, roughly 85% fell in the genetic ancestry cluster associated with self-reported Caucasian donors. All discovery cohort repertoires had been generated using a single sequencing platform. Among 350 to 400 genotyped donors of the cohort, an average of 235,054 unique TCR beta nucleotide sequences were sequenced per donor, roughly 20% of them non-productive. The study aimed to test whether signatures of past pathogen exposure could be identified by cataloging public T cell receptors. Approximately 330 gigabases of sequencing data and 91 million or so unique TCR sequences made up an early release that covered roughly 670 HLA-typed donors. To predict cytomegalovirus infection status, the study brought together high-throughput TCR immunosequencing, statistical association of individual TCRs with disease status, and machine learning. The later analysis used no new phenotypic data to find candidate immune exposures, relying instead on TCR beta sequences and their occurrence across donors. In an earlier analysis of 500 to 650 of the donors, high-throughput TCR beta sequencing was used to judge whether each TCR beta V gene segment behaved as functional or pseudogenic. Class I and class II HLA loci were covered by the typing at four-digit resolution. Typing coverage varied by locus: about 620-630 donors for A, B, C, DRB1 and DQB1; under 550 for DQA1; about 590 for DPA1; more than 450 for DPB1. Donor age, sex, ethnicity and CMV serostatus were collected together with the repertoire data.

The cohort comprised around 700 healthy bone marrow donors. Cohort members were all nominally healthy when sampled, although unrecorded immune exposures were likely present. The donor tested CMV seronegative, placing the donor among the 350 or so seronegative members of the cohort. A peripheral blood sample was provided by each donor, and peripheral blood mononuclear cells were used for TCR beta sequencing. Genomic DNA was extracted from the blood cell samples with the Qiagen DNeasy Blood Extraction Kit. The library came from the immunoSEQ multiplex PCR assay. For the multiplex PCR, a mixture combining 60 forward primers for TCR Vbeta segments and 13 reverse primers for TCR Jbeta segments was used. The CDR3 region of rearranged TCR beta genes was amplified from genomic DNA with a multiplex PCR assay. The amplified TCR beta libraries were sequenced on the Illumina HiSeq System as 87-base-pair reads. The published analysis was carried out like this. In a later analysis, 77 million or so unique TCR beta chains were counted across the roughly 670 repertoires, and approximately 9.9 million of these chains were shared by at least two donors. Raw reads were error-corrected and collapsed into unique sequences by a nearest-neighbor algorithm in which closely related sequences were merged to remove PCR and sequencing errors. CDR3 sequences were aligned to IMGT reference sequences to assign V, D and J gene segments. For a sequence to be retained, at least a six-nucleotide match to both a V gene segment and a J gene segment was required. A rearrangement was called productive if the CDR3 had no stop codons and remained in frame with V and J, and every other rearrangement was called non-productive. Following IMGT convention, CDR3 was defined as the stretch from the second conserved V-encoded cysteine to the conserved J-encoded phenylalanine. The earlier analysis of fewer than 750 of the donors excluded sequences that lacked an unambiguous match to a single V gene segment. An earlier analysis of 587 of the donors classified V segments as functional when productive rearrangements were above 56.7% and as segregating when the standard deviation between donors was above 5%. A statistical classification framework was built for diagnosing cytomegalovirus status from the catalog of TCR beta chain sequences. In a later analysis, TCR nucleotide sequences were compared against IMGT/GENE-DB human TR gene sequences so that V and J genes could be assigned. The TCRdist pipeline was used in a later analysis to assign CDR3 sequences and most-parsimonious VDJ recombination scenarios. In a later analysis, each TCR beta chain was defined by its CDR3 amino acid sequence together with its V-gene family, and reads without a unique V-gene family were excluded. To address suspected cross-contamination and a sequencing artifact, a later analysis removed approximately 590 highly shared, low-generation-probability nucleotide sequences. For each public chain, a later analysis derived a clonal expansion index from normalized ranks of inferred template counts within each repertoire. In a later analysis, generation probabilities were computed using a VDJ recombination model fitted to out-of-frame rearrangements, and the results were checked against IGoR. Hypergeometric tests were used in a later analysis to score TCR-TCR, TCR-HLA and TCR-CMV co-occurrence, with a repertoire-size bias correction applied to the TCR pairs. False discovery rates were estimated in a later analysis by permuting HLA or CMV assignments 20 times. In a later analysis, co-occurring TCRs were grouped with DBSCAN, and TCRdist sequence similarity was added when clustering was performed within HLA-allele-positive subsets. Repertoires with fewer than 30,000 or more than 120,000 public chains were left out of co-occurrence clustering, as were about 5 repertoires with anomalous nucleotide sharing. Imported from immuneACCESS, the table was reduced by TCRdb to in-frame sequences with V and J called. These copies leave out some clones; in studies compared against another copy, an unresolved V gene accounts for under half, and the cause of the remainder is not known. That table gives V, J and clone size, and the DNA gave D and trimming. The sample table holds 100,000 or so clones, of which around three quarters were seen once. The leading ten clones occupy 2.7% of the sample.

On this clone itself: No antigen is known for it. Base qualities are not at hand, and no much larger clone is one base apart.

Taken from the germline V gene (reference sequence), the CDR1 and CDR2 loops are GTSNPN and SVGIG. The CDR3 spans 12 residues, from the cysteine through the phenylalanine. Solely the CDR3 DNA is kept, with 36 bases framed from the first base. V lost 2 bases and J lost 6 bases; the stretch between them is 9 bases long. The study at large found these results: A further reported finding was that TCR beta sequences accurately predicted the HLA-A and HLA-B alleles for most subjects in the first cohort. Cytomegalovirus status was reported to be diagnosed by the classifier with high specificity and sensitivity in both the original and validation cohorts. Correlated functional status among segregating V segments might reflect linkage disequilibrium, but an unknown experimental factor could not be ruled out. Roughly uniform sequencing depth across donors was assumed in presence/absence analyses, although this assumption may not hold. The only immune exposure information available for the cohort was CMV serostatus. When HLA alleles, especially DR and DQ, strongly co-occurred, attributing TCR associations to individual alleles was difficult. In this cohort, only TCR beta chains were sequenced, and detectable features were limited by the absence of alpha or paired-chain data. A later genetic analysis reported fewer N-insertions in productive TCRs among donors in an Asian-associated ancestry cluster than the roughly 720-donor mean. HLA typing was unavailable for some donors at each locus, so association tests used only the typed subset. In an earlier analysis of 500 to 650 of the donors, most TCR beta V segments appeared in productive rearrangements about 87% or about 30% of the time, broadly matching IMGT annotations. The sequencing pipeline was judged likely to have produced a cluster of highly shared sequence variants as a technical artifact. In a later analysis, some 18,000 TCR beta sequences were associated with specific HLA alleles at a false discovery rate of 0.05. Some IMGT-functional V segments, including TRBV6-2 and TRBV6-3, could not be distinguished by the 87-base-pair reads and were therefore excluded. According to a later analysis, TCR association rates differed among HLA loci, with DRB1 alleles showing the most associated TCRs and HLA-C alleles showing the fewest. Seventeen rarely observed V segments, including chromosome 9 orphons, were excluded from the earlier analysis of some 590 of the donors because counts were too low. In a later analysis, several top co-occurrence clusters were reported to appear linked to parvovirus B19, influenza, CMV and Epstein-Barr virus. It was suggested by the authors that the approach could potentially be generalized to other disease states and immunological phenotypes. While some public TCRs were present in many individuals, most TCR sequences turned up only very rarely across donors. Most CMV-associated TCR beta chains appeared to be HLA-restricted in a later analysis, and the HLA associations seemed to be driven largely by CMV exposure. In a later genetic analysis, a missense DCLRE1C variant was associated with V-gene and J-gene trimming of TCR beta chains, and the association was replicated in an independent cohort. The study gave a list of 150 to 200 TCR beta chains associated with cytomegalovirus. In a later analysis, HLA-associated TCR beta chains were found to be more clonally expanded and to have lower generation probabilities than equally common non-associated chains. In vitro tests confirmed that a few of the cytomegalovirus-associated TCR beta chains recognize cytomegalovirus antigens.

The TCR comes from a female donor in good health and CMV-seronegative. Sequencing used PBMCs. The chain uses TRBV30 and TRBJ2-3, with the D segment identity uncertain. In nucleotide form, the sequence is TGTGCCTGGAGTATCCTCTTGGATACGCAGTATTTT. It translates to CAWSILLDTQYF. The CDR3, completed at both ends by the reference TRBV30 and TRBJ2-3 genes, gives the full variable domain SQTIHQWPATLVQPVGSPLSLECTVEGTSNPNLYWYRQAAGRGLQLLFYSVGIGQISSEVPQNLSASRPQDRQFILSSKKLLLSDSGFYLCAWSILLDTQYFGPGTRLTVL.